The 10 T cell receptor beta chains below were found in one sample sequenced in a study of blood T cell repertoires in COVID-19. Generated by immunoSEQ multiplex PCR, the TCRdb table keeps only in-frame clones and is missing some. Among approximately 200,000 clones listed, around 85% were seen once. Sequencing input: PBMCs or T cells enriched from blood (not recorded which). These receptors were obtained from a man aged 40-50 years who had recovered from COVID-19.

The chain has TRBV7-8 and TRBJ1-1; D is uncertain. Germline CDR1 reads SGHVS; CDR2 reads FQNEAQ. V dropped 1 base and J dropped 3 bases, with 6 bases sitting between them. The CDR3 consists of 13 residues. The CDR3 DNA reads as TGTGCCAGCAGCTTAGATCGGTACACTGAAGCTTTCTTT. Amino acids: CASSLDRYTEAFF.

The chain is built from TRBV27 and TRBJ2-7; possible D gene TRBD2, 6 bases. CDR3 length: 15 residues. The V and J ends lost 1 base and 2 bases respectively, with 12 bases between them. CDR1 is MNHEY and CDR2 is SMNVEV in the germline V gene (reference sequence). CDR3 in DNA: TGTGCCAGCAGTTTATTTGGGCGGGAACCCTACGAGCAGTACTTC. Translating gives CASSLFGREPYEQYF.

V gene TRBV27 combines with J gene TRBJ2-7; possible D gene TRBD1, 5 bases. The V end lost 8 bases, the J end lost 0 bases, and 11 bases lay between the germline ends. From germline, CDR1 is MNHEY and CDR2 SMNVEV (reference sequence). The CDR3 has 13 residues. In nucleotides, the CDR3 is TGTGCCAGCGGCAGAAGGGGCTCCTACGAGCAGTACTTC. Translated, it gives CASGRRGSYEQYF.

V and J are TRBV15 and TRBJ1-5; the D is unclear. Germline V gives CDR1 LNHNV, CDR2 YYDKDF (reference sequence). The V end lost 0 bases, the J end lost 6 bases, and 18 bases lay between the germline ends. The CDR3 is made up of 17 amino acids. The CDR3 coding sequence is TGTGCCACCAGCAGAGATTTCTCCGGAACACTATCTCAGCCCCAGCATTTT. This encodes CATSRDFSGTLSQPQHF.

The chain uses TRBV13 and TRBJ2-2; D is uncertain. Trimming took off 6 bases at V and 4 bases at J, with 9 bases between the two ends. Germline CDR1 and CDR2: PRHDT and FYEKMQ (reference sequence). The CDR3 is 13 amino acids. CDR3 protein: CASRREATGELFF. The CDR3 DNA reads TGTGCCAGCAGAAGAGAAGCCACCGGGGAGCTGTTTTTT.

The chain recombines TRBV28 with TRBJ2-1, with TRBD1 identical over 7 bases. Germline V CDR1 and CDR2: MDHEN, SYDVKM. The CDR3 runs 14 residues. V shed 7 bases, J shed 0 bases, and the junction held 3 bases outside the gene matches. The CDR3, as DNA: TGTGCCAGCACTGCAGGGGGCTCCTACAATGAGCAGTTCTTC. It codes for CASTAGGSYNEQFF. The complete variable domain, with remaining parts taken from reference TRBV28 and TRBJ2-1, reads DVKVTQSSRYLVKRTGEKVFLECVQDMDHENMFWYRQDPGLGLRLIYFSYDVKMKEKGDIPEGYSVSREKKERFSLILESASTNQTSMYLCASTAGGSYNEQFFGPGTRLTVL.

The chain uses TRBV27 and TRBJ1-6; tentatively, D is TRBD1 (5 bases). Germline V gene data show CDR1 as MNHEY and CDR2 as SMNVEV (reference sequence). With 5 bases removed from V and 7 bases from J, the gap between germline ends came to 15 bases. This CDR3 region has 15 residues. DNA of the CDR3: TGTGCCAGCAGTATCGTCGGGCAGGGAAATTCACCCCTCCACTTT. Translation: CASSIVGQGNSPLHF.

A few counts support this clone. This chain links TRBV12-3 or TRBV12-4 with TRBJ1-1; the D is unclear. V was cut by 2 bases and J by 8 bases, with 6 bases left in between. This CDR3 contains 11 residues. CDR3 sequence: CASSLRREAFF. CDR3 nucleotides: TGTGCCAGCAGTTTACGCAGAGAAGCTTTCTTT.

The CDR3 spells CASSAPDSPAKNIQYF. The CDR3 DNA sequence: TGTGCCAGCAGTGCCCCGGACAGCCCAGCAAAAAACATTCAGTACTTC. This rearrangement joins TRBV25-1 to TRBJ2-4; D may be TRBD1 (6 bases). Germline values: CDR1 MGHDK, CDR2 SYGVNS. V lost 4 bases to trimming and J lost 4 bases, with 17 bases between them. This CDR3 is 16 amino acids long.

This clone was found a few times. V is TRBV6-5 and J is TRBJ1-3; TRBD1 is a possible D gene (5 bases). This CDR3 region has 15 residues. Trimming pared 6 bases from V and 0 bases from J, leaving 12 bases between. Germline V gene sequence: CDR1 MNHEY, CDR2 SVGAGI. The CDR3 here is CASSATELSGNTIYF. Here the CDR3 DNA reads TGTGCCAGCAGCGCGACAGAACTCTCTGGAAACACCATATATTTT.